The sequence of this TCR beta chain was determined in a study of blood T cell repertoires in COVID-19. Turning to the study itself: Donors in the United States, Italy and Spain gave samples during acute or convalescent COVID-19. PBMCs, B-cell-depleted T cells, or T cells provided the cDNA or gDNA that made up the material.

Germline CDR1 is MNHNS and CDR2 is SASEGT. The CDR3 contains 17 residues. V trimming: 2 bases; J trimming: 9 bases; junction bases outside the gene matches: 15. Source study methods: The authors estimated nucleated cell counts from reference gene primer amplification. Clones were sequenced by immunoSEQ multiplex PCR, and TCRdb holds only the in-frame ones, with some missing. Clonal size and the V and J genes are those of that table, whereas D and trimming came from the DNA. The table includes a few hundred thousand clones, more than 65% detected once. The gene calls are TRBV6-1 and TRBJ2-5; 10 positions agree with TRBD2. The sequenced material came from peripheral blood. The receptor was derived from a man aged 35-49 years who had recovered from COVID-19. The CDR3 DNA reads as TGTGCCAGCAGTGAATTCCTAGCGGGGGCCACCAGGGGGGCCCAGTACTTC. Translating it yields CASSEFLAGATRGAQYF.